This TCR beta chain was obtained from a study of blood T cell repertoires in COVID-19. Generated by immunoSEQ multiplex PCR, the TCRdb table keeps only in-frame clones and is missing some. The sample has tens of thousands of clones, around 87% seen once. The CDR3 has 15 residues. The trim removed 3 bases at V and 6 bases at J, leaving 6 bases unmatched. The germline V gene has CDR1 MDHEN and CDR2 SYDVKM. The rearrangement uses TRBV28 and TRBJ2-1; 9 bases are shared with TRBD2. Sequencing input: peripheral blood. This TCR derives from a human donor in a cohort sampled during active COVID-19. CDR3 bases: TGTGCCAGCAGTTTTAGACTAGCGGTGGGCAATGAGCAGTTCTTC. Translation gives CASSFRLAVGNEQFF.